This T cell receptor beta chain appears in the sequencing data of a study of T cell responses to AZD1222 COVID-19 vaccine. TCRdb's copy holds only in-frame clones and misses some; the assay was immunoSEQ multiplex PCR. The sample gives 100,000 to 130,000 clones, about 90% of which show up once; around 4.4% is in the top ten. Study observations and caveats: CD4 TCRs associated with vaccination spanned spike, dominating at 160-218 and 743-854.

Points on this clone: Its antigen is as yet unknown.

Per germline, CDR1 ENHRY and CDR2 SYGVKD. Deletions cut 6 bases from V and 5 bases from J, with 7 bases between. This CDR3 comprises 12 residues. The sequencing used peripheral blood, collected on day 0 of AZD1222 vaccination. The TCR originated in an adult in good health. This chain connects TRBV10-3 to TRBJ1-4; no firm D call. CDR3 amino acids: CAISRENEKLFF. The CDR3 DNA reads as TGTGCCATCAGCCGCGAGAATGAAAAACTGTTTTTT.